Listed here are 28 T cell receptor beta chains from one sample, sequenced in a study of monozygotic twins with inflammatory bowel disease (dated by TCRdb to the late 2010s). Receptor libraries were prepared by 5' RACE. The sample was run on an Illumina HiSeq 2500. TCRdb reprocessed the reads and provides one entry for every CDR3 protein sequence; no DNA is given. The sample's own table lists approximately 300,000 distinct CDR3 sequences. The biggest ten clones account for 5.6% of the sample. Sequencing was done on a sample of blood. All receptors come from a human donor with ulcerative colitis or Crohn's disease, or a healthy co-twin of an affected twin (not recorded which).

The gene calls are TRBV19 and TRBJ2-1; as DNA is missing, the TRBD1 call by TCRdb cannot be tested. From germline, CDR1 is LNHDA and CDR2 SQIVND (reference sequence). CDR3 length: 15 amino acids. The CDR3 loop is CASSSYRGVYNEQFF.

This chain connects TRBV6-2 or TRBV6-3 to TRBJ1-5; TCRdb picks TRBD1, but there is no DNA to check that call. CDR1 is MNHEY and CDR2 is SVGEGT in the germline V gene. This CDR3 is built from 14 residues. CDR3: CASSTPGRNQPQHF.

The rearrangement uses TRBV18 and TRBJ2-1; TCRdb calls TRBD1, which cannot be checked without DNA. Germline assignment: CDR1 KGHSH and CDR2 LQKENI. There are 16 residues in the CDR3. CDR3 residues: CASSPRGGSSYNEQFF.

J is TRBJ2-7 and V is TRBV2. The germline V gene has CDR1 SNHLY and CDR2 FYNNEI. The CDR3 sequence is 15 residues long. The CDR3 spells CASSEASFAVYEQYF.

The chain links TRBV28 to TRBJ2-7. Germline CDR1 reads MDHEN; CDR2 reads SYDVKM. There are 13 residues in the CDR3. CDR3 loop: CASSFLVAYEQYF.

V and J are TRBV7-2 and TRBJ2-5; TCRdb's assignment of TRBD1 cannot be checked, as there is no DNA. The CDR3 is 15 amino acids. Germline CDR1 reads SGHTA; CDR2 reads FQGNSA. CDR3 protein: CASSPMTGEGETQYF.

This chain connects TRBV27 to TRBJ2-1; TCRdb designates TRBD1, a call that cannot be tested without DNA. The germline CDR1 and CDR2 sequences are MNHEY and SMNVEV (reference sequence). The CDR3 is 16 residues long. CDR3 sequence reads: CASRFRRTDSYNEQFF.

The gene calls are TRBV11-2 and TRBJ2-5. Germline V gene lookup returns CDR1 SGHAT and CDR2 FQNNGV. This CDR3 contains 15 residues. This CDR3 reads CASSARLAIQETQYF.

The chain carries TRBV5-1 and TRBJ1-2. The germline V gene encodes CDR1 SGHRS and CDR2 YFSETQ. The CDR3 length is 12 residues. CDR3 protein: CASSPELGGYTF.

The rearrangement joins TRBV7-9 to TRBJ1-5; TCRdb indicates TRBD1, and absent DNA this call remains unverified. Germline-derived CDR1 and CDR2 are SEHNR and FQNEAQ (reference sequence). This CDR3 spans 14 amino acids. Here the CDR3 reads CASSLEDRVTAQHF.

The rearrangement uses TRBV30 and TRBJ2-1; checking the TCRdb D call of TRBD2 is not possible without DNA. Germline CDR1 GTSNPN, CDR2 SVGIG (reference sequence). The CDR3 spans 15 residues. The CDR3 sequence: CAWNRLAGQYNEQFF.

The chain employs TRBV7-9 and TRBJ2-7; the D call of TRBD2 rests on TCRdb alone, since no DNA is present to check it. This CDR3 comprises 16 residues. Germline V lookup: CDR1 SEHNR, CDR2 FQNEAQ (reference sequence). Here the CDR3 reads CASSLKGLEGSYEQYF.

V and J are TRBV12-3 or TRBV12-4 and TRBJ1-2; TCRdb returns TRBD1, unconfirmable since there is no DNA. This CDR3 has 13 residues. This CDR3 is CASSSQEYYGYTF.

The genes are TRBV15 and TRBJ2-7. Germline V gene data show CDR1 as LNHNV and CDR2 as YYDKDF (reference sequence). This CDR3 contains 13 residues. The CDR3 spells CATSRTSIVEQYF.

The rearrangement uses TRBV6-4 and TRBJ2-3. This CDR3 has 11 amino acids. Germline-derived CDR1 and CDR2 are MRHNA and SNTAGT. The CDR3: CASRMGDTQYF.

This chain joins TRBV20-1 and TRBJ2-7; absent DNA, TCRdb's TRBD1 call cannot be checked. CDR3 length equals 15 residues. Germline V CDR1 and CDR2: DFQATT, SNEGSKA (reference sequence). The CDR3 region is CSASDPGTGENEQYF.

The chain links TRBV28 to TRBJ1-2. The germline CDR1 and CDR2 sequences are MDHEN and SYDVKM. The CDR3 is made up of 12 amino acids. CDR3 residues: CASSLRYIGYTF.

The V and J genes are TRBV7-9 and TRBJ1-3; TCRdb indicates TRBD1, and absent DNA this call remains unverified. CDR1 and CDR2 (germline): SEHNR, FQNEAQ (reference sequence). CDR3 length: 14 residues. CDR3 protein: CASSLGGAGNTIYF.

V usage is TRBV28 and J usage is TRBJ2-7. This CDR3 spans 15 amino acids. CDR1 is MDHEN and CDR2 is SYDVKM in the germline V gene. The CDR3 sequence: CASSFRQGRSYEQYF.

The J gene is TRBJ1-1, the V gene TRBV6-1; TCRdb reports TRBD1, a call that lacks DNA to check it against. CDR1 is MNHNS, CDR2 SASEGT, per germline. This CDR3 region has 15 residues. The CDR3 sequence is CASSPPTGTNTEAFF.

V is TRBV21-1 and J is TRBJ1-2; TCRdb returns TRBD1, unconfirmable since there is no DNA. TRBV21-1 is a pseudogene. The CDR3 consists of 18 residues. CDR3 loop: CASSKARDRGGTNYGYTF.

The chain recombines TRBV28 with TRBJ2-7; the D call from TCRdb, TRBD1, cannot be confirmed without DNA. Germline V CDR1 and CDR2: MDHEN, SYDVKM. CDR3 length: 14 amino acids. The CDR3 is CASSRTGGLYEQYF.

V and J are TRBV6-2 or TRBV6-3 and TRBJ2-7; TCRdb designates TRBD2, a call that cannot be tested without DNA. The CDR3 runs to 16 residues. Germline V gene data show CDR1 as MNHEY and CDR2 as SVGEGT. The chain's CDR3 is CASSYYPPGLSYEQYF.

The gene calls are TRBV20-1 and TRBJ1-2; checking the TCRdb D call of TRBD1 is not possible without DNA. The CDR3 covers 12 residues. Germline assignment: CDR1 DFQATT and CDR2 SNEGSKA (reference sequence). CDR3 in amino acids: CSASQGARGYTF.

CDR3 loop: CSARRPTGRDGYTF. The chain recombines TRBV20-1 with TRBJ1-2; TCRdb returns TRBD1, unconfirmable since there is no DNA. This CDR3 spans 14 amino acids. CDR1 DFQATT and CDR2 SNEGSKA come from the germline V gene (reference sequence).

This chain connects TRBV20-1 to TRBJ2-1; there is no DNA to check the TCRdb D call of TRBD1. Germline V gene sequence: CDR1 DFQATT, CDR2 SNEGSKA (reference sequence). The CDR3 is made up of 13 amino acids. CDR3 residues: CSAGAGARNEQFF.

The chain combines TRBV29-1 with TRBJ2-2; the D call from TCRdb, TRBD2, cannot be confirmed without DNA. Germline V gene data show CDR1 as SQVTM and CDR2 as ANQGSEA. The CDR3 loop spans 16 amino acids. The CDR3 loop is CSAEVRAAANTGELFF.

The chain combines TRBV19 with TRBJ2-3; lacking DNA, the TRBD1 call made by TCRdb goes unchecked. The CDR3 sequence is 15 residues long. CDR1 and CDR2 from the germline V gene are LNHDA and SQIVND (reference sequence). Here the CDR3 reads CASMNWGAPTDTQYF.